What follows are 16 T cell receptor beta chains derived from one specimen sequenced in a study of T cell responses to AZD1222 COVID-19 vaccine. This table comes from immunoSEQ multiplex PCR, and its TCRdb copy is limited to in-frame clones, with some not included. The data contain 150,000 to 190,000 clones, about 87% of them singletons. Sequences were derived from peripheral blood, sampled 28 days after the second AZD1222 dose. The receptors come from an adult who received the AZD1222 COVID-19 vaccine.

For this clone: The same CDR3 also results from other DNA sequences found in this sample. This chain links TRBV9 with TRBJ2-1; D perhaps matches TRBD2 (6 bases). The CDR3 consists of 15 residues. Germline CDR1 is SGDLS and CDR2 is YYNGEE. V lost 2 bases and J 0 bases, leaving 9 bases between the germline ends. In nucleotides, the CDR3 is TGTGCCAGCAGCGTTAGCGGAAACTCCTACAATGAGCAGTTCTTC. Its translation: CASSVSGNSYNEQFF.

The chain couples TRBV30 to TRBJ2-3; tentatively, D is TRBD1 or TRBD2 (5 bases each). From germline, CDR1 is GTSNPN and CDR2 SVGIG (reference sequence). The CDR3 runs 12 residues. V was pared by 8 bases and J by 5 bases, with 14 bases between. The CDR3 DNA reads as TGTGCCGCCCGGGGCAGTGGAGATACGCAGTATTTT. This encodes CAARGSGDTQYF.

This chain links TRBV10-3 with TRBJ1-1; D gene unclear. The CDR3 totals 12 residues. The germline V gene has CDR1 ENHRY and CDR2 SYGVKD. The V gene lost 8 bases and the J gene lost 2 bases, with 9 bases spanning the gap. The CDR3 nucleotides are TGTGCCATCGCGGGGATCAACACTGAAGCTTTCTTT. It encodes CAIAGINTEAFF.

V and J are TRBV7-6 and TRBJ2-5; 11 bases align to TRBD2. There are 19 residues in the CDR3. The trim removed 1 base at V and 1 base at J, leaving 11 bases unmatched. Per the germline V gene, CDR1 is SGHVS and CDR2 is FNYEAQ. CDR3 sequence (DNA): TGTGCCAGCAGCTTAGTTGGGACTAGCGGTTGGGGACCCCAAGAGACCCAGTACTTC. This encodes CASSLVGTSGWGPQETQYF.

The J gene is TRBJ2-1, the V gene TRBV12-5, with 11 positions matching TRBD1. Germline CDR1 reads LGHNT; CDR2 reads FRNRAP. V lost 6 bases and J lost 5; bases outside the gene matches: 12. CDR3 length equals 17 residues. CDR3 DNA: TGTGCTAGTGGACTAGCCGCCGGGACAGGGGGACACAATGAGCAGTTCTTC. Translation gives CASGLAAGTGGHNEQFF.

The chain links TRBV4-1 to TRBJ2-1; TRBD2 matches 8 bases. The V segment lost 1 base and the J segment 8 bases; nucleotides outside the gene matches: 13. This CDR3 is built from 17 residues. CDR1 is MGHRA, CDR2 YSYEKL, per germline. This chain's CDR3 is CASSQGPGLVYTHEQFF. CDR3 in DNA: TGCGCCAGCAGCCAAGGCCCGGGACTAGTATACACTCATGAGCAGTTCTTC.

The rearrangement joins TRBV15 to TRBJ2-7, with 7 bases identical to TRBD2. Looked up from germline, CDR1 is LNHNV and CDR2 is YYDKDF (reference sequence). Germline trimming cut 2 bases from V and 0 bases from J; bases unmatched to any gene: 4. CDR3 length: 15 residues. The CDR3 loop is CATSRRTGGSYEQYF. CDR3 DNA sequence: TGTGCCACCAGCAGAAGGACGGGAGGCTCCTACGAGCAGTACTTC.

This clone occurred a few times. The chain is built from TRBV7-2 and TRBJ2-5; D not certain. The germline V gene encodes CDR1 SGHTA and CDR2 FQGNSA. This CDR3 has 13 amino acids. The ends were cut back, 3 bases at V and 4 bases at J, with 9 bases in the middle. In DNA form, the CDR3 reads TGTGCCAGCAGCTTTTCACGTGCAGAGACCCAGTACTTC. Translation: CASSFSRAETQYF.

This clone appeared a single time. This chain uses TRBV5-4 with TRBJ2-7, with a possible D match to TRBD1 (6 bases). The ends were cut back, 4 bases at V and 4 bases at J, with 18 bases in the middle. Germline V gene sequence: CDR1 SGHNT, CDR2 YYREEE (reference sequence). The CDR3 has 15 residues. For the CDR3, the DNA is TGTGCCAGCAGCCCCGAAGGGGGTCTCGGATACGAGCAGTACTTC. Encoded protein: CASSPEGGLGYEQYF. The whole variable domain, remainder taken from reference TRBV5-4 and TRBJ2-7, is ETGVTQSPTHLIKTRGQQVTLRCSSQSGHNTVSWYQQALGQGPQFIFQYYREEENGRGNFPPRFSGLQFPNYSSELNVNALELDDSALYLCASSPEGGLGYEQYFGPGTRLTVT.

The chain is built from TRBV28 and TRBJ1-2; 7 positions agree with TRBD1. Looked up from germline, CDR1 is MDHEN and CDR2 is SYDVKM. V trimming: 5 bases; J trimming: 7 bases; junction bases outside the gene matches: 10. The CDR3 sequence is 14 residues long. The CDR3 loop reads CASSRWDSLLGYTF. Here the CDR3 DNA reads TGTGCCAGCAGTCGATGGGACAGCCTCCTTGGCTACACCTTC.

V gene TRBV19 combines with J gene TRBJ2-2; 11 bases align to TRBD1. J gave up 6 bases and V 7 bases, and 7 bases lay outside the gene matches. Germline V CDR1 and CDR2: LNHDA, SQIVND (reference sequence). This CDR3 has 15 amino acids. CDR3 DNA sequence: TGTGCCAGTACCCGGACAGGGGGCTTACCCGGGGAGCTGTTTTTT. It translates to CASTRTGGLPGELFF.

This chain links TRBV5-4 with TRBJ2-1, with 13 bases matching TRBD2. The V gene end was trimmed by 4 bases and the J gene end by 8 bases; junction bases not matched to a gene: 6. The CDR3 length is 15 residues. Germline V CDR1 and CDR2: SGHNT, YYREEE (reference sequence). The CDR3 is CASSAGLAGKDEQFF. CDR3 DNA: TGTGCCAGCAGCGCGGGACTAGCGGGAAAGGATGAGCAGTTCTTC. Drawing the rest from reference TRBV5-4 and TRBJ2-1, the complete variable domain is ETGVTQSPTHLIKTRGQQVTLRCSSQSGHNTVSWYQQALGQGPQFIFQYYREEENGRGNFPPRFSGLQFPNYSSELNVNALELDDSALYLCASSAGLAGKDEQFFGPGTRLTVL.

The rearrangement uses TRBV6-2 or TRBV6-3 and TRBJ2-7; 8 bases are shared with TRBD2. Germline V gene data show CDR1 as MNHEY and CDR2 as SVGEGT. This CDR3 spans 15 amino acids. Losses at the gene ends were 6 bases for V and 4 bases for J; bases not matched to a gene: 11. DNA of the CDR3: TGTGCCAGCAGCTTAGCTGGGGTAGCGGGATACGAGCAGTACTTC. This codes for CASSLAGVAGYEQYF.

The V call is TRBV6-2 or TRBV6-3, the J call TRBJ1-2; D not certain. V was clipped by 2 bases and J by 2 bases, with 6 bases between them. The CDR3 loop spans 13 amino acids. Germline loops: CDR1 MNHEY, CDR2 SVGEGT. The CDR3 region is CASSYVPNYGYTF. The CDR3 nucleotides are TGTGCCAGCAGTTACGTGCCAAACTATGGCTACACCTTC.

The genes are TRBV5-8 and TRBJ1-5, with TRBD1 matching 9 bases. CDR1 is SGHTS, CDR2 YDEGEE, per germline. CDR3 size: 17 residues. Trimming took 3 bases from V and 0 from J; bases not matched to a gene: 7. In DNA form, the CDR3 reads TGTGCCAGCAGCTCAACAGGGGGCGTAGGTAGCAATCAGCCCCAGCATTTT. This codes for CASSSTGGVGSNQPQHF.

CDR3 loop: CASSLGQQNTEAFF. For the CDR3, the DNA is TGTGCCAGCAGTTTGGGACAGCAGAACACTGAAGCTTTCTTT. The chain employs TRBV6-5 and TRBJ1-1; 7 bases line up with TRBD1. The CDR3 covers 14 residues. Germline CDR1 and CDR2: MNHEY and SVGAGI. Losses at the gene ends were 4 bases for V and 1 base for J; bases not matched to a gene: 3.